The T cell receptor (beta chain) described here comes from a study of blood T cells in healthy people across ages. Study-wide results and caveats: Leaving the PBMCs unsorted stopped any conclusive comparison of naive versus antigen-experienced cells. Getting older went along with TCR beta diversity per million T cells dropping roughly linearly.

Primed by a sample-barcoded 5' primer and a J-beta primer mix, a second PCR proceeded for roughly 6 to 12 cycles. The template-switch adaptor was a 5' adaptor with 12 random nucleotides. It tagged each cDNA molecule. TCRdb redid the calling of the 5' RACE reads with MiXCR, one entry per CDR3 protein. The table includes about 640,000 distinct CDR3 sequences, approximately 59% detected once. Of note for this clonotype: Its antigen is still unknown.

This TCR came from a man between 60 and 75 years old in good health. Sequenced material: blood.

The DNA for the CDR3 is TGTGCCAGCAGCCAAGTAGGACGGCCCTCCTACAATGAGCAGTTCTTC. This gives the protein CASSQVGRPSYNEQFF. The chain links TRBV3-1 to TRBJ2-1; D unresolved. Trimming stripped 1 base from V and 0 bases from J, with 10 bases between. Looked up from germline, CDR1 is LGHDT and CDR2 is YNNKEL (reference sequence). The CDR3 covers 16 residues.